This TCR beta chain came from a study of blood T cell repertoires in COVID-19. Study in general: PBMCs, B-cell-depleted T cells, or T cells provided the cDNA or gDNA that made up the material.

Profiled with immunoSEQ multiplex PCR; TCRdb holds only in-frame clones, not every one. The data show under 200,000 clones, roughly 84% seen once. The clonotype originates from a woman in her 30s who had been exposed to COVID-19. Material for sequencing was PBMCs or T cells enriched from blood (not recorded which).

The CDR3 protein is CASSQRPDRVYEQYF. CDR3 sequence (DNA): TGTGCCAGCAGCCAACGCCCCGACAGGGTCTACGAGCAGTACTTC. The gene calls are TRBV11-3 and TRBJ2-7, with 7 bases aligning to TRBD1. Germline V gene lookup returns CDR1 SGHNT and CDR2 YENEEA. The J segment lost 3 bases and the V segment lost 5 bases, leaving 10 bases of the junction unmatched. This CDR3 has 15 residues.